The sequence of this T cell receptor beta chain was determined in a study of cytomegalovirus exposure and HLA in healthy donors. Findings and caveats of the study: In a later analysis, across HLA loci, associated TCR counts were highest for DRB1, lowest for HLA-C. One variant, a missense change in DCLRE1C, was linked in a later analysis to TCR beta V- and J-gene trimming. With high specificity and sensitivity, the classifier reportedly diagnosed cytomegalovirus status. It was 150 to 200 TCR beta chains that were listed as cytomegalovirus-associated.

The study ran its PCR with 60 Vbeta and 13 Jbeta primers. Method: immunoSEQ multiplex PCR; TCRdb's copy keeps in-frame clones and lacks some. Recorded for this sample: approximately 30,000 clones. The CDR3 runs 16 residues. From germline, CDR1 is MGHRA and CDR2 YSYEKL. V trimming: 4 bases; J trimming: 4 bases; junction bases outside the gene matches: 13. Note on this clone: The antigen remains unidentified. Other nucleotide sequences in the sample specify the same CDR3.

The TCR comes from a woman in her thirties or forties in good health and CMV-seropositive. The sequenced material came from PBMCs. This sequence joins TRBV4-1 and TRBJ2-7; 7 bases are a match to TRBD2. The CDR3 here is CASSLGTTLTQYEQYF. CDR3 nucleotides: TGCGCCAGCAGCCTCGGGACTACACTTACCCAGTACGAGCAGTACTTC.